Listed below are T cell receptor beta chains from one sample, sequenced in a study of blood T cell repertoires in COVID-19. Sequencing was performed with immunoSEQ multiplex PCR; in TCRdb, only in-frame clones are kept and a portion is missing. The sample records approximately 88,000 clones, under 80% being singletons. Sequencing was carried out using peripheral blood. The receptors derive from an elderly woman with active or convalescent COVID-19. Each CDR3 is given with its conserved first and last residue. Each record gives: D gene, V gene, clone size, J gene, CDR3 protein, CDR3 DNA. A D gene is named only where the DNA matches it firmly. Clone size is not always given. Where it is, it says once, few, many or a class for expanded clones.

d_gene: TRBD1; v_gene: TRBV12-3/TRBV12-4; abundance: -; j_gene: TRBJ1-2; CDR3aa: CASSGQGNGYTF; CDR3nt: TGTGCCAGCAGCGGACAGGGGAATGGCTACACCTTC
d_gene: -; v_gene: TRBV4-3; abundance: few; j_gene: TRBJ1-4; CDR3aa: CASSQEWGLNEKLFF; CDR3nt: TGCGCCAGCAGCCAAGAATGGGGCTTGAATGAAAAACTGTTTTTT
d_gene: -; v_gene: TRBV7-2; abundance: -; j_gene: TRBJ1-2; CDR3aa: CASSLGQRGYGYTF; CDR3nt: TGTGCCAGCAGCTTAGGTCAGCGGGGCTATGGCTACACCTTC
d_gene: TRBD2; v_gene: TRBV7-2; abundance: -; j_gene: TRBJ2-2; CDR3aa: CASLRGGFTGELFF; CDR3nt: TGTGCCAGCCTGCGGGGGGGATTCACCGGGGAGCTGTTTTTT
d_gene: -; v_gene: TRBV6-5; abundance: -; j_gene: TRBJ2-2; CDR3aa: CASSPFTGIGELFF; CDR3nt: TGTGCCAGCAGTCCATTTACAGGGATCGGGGAGCTGTTTTTT
d_gene: TRBD1; v_gene: TRBV7-3; abundance: -; j_gene: TRBJ2-1; CDR3aa: CASSRTGGTYNEQFF; CDR3nt: TGTGCCAGCAGCCGTACAGGGGGGACCTACAATGAGCAGTTCTTC
d_gene: -; v_gene: TRBV19; abundance: -; j_gene: TRBJ1-5; CDR3aa: CATTSSAGRENQPQHF; CDR3nt: TGTGCCACCACTTCTTCGGCAGGGAGGGAGAATCAGCCCCAGCATTTT
d_gene: -; v_gene: TRBV5-6; abundance: -; j_gene: TRBJ2-2; CDR3aa: CASTPRYTGELFF; CDR3nt: TGTGCCAGCACCCCACGGTACACCGGGGAGCTGTTTTTT
d_gene: TRBD1; v_gene: TRBV18; abundance: -; j_gene: TRBJ2-6; CDR3aa: CASSTTGGISGANVLTF; CDR3nt: TGTGCCAGCTCCACTACAGGGGGCATTAGTGGGGCCAACGTCCTGACTTTC
d_gene: -; v_gene: TRBV15; abundance: -; j_gene: TRBJ1-4; CDR3aa: CATSRGSTGYSEKLFF; CDR3nt: TGTGCCACCAGCAGGGGGTCAACAGGGTATAGCGAAAAACTGTTTTTT
d_gene: -; v_gene: TRBV5-6; abundance: -; j_gene: TRBJ1-2; CDR3aa: CASSLGRNWYGYTF; CDR3nt: TGTGCCAGCAGCTTGGGGCGGAATTGGTATGGCTACACCTTC
d_gene: -; v_gene: TRBV19; abundance: -; j_gene: TRBJ1-1; CDR3aa: CASSIPSYERDTEAFF; CDR3nt: TGTGCCAGTAGTATACCCTCATACGAGCGGGACACTGAAGCTTTCTTT
d_gene: -; v_gene: TRBV21-1; abundance: -; j_gene: TRBJ1-4; CDR3aa: CASRKVAPGQLNEKLFF; CDR3nt: TGTGCCAGCAGAAAAGTCGCCCCGGGACAGCTAAATGAAAAACTGTTTTTT
d_gene: -; v_gene: TRBV6-2/TRBV6-3; abundance: -; j_gene: TRBJ1-4; CDR3aa: CASSLNSEKLFF; CDR3nt: TGTGCCAGCAGTCTAAACAGTGAAAAACTGTTTTTT
d_gene: -; v_gene: TRBV7-2; abundance: -; j_gene: TRBJ2-7; CDR3aa: CASSLSPTYEQYF; CDR3nt: TGTGCCAGCAGCTTATCCCCCACCTACGAGCAGTACTTC
d_gene: -; v_gene: TRBV7-2; abundance: once; j_gene: TRBJ2-1; CDR3aa: CASSLDPSYNEQFF; CDR3nt: TGTGCCAGCAGCTTAGATCCTTCCTACAATGAGCAGTTCTTC
d_gene: -; v_gene: TRBV11-2; abundance: -; j_gene: TRBJ1-2; CDR3aa: CASSTGRGAINYGYTF; CDR3nt: TGTGCCAGCAGCACAGGGAGAGGGGCCATAAACTATGGCTACACCTTC
d_gene: -; v_gene: TRBV4-1; abundance: -; j_gene: TRBJ1-6; CDR3aa: CASTPIQGNNSPLHF; CDR3nt: TGCGCCAGCACCCCGATACAGGGAAATAATTCACCCCTCCACTTT
d_gene: -; v_gene: TRBV19; abundance: -; j_gene: TRBJ1-5; CDR3aa: CASSGGVGNQPQHF; CDR3nt: TGTGCCAGTAGCGGAGGGGTCGGGAATCAGCCCCAGCATTTT
d_gene: TRBD2; v_gene: TRBV7-2; abundance: -; j_gene: TRBJ2-5; CDR3aa: CASSRAGGQETQYF; CDR3nt: TGTGCCAGCAGCAGGGCGGGGGGCCAAGAGACCCAGTACTTC
d_gene: -; v_gene: TRBV12-3/TRBV12-4; abundance: -; j_gene: TRBJ2-5; CDR3aa: CASSPLMSQTQYF; CDR3nt: TGTGCCAGCAGTCCCCTAATGTCCCAGACCCAGTACTTC
d_gene: -; v_gene: TRBV27; abundance: once; j_gene: TRBJ1-4; CDR3aa: CASSLFWGRGEKLFF; CDR3nt: TGTGCCAGCAGTTTATTCTGGGGGCGAGGGGAAAAACTGTTTTTT
d_gene: -; v_gene: TRBV27; abundance: -; j_gene: TRBJ1-6; CDR3aa: CASSLVGGYNSPLHF; CDR3nt: TGTGCCAGCAGTTTAGTGGGGGGCTATAATTCACCCCTCCACTTT
d_gene: -; v_gene: TRBV10-3; abundance: once; j_gene: TRBJ2-1; CDR3aa: CAISVEDNEQFF; CDR3nt: TGTGCCATCAGTGTGGAGGACAATGAGCAGTTCTTC
d_gene: -; v_gene: TRBV2; abundance: -; j_gene: TRBJ1-4; CDR3aa: CASSVNRGINEKLFF; CDR3nt: TGTGCCAGCAGTGTTAATAGGGGGATTAATGAAAAACTGTTTTTT
d_gene: -; v_gene: TRBV6-2/TRBV6-3; abundance: -; j_gene: TRBJ1-1; CDR3aa: CASSSPGGLEAFF; CDR3nt: TGTGCCAGCAGTTCCCCGGGGGGCCTAGAAGCTTTCTTT
d_gene: -; v_gene: TRBV12-3/TRBV12-4; abundance: -; j_gene: TRBJ2-4; CDR3aa: CASSLDGENIQYF; CDR3nt: TGTGCCAGCAGTTTAGATGGAGAAAACATTCAGTACTTC
d_gene: -; v_gene: TRBV25-1; abundance: -; j_gene: TRBJ2-1; CDR3aa: CASSLHEQFF; CDR3nt: TGTGCCAGCAGTCTTCATGAGCAGTTCTTC
d_gene: TRBD1; v_gene: TRBV7-8; abundance: -; j_gene: TRBJ2-1; CDR3aa: CASSRVQGDRDDYEQFF; CDR3nt: TGTGCCAGCAGCCGAGTACAAGGGGACAGGGATGATTATGAGCAGTTCTTC
d_gene: TRBD1; v_gene: TRBV19; abundance: -; j_gene: TRBJ2-5; CDR3aa: CASSTGTGHEETQYF; CDR3nt: TGTGCCAGTAGTACGGGGACAGGCCATGAAGAGACCCAGTACTTC
d_gene: TRBD1; v_gene: TRBV7-2; abundance: -; j_gene: TRBJ1-2; CDR3aa: CASSSGTGVDGYTF; CDR3nt: TGTGCCAGCAGCTCAGGGACAGGGGTTGATGGCTACACCTTC
d_gene: TRBD1; v_gene: TRBV19; abundance: -; j_gene: TRBJ1-1; CDR3aa: CASSHGGQGRTEAFF; CDR3nt: TGTGCCAGTAGCCACGGGGGACAGGGGCGCACTGAAGCTTTCTTT
d_gene: TRBD1; v_gene: TRBV5-1; abundance: -; j_gene: TRBJ2-7; CDR3aa: CASSIGTAYEQYF; CDR3nt: TGCGCCAGCAGCATAGGGACAGCCTACGAGCAGTACTTC
d_gene: -; v_gene: TRBV6-5; abundance: -; j_gene: TRBJ1-4; CDR3aa: CASSLEGATNEKLFF; CDR3nt: TGTGCCAGCAGTTTGGAAGGAGCAACTAATGAAAAACTGTTTTTT
d_gene: -; v_gene: TRBV21-1; abundance: -; j_gene: TRBJ2-1; CDR3aa: CASRPNWNAAASPSSYNEQFF; CDR3nt: TGTGCCAGCAGGCCTAATTGGAACGCGGCAGCAAGCCCCAGCTCCTACAATGAGCAGTTCTTC
d_gene: -; v_gene: TRBV27; abundance: -; j_gene: TRBJ1-3; CDR3aa: CASSTTPDSGNTIYF; CDR3nt: TGTGCCAGCAGTACTACTCCCGACTCTGGAAACACCATATATTTT
d_gene: -; v_gene: TRBV19; abundance: few; j_gene: TRBJ1-1; CDR3aa: CASSIGWGPNTEAFF; CDR3nt: TGTGCCAGTAGTATTGGGTGGGGGCCCAACACTGAAGCTTTCTTT
d_gene: TRBD1; v_gene: TRBV19; abundance: -; j_gene: TRBJ2-3; CDR3aa: CASTRDRAADTQYF; CDR3nt: TGTGCCAGTACTAGGGACAGGGCGGCAGATACGCAGTATTTT
d_gene: TRBD1; v_gene: TRBV7-9; abundance: once; j_gene: TRBJ2-2; CDR3aa: CASTYRGTGELFF; CDR3nt: TGTGCCAGCACCTACAGGGGGACCGGGGAGCTGTTTTTT
d_gene: TRBD2; v_gene: TRBV7-9; abundance: -; j_gene: TRBJ2-1; CDR3aa: CASSRQRGRVDEQFF; CDR3nt: TGTGCCAGCAGTCGCCAGCGGGGGCGCGTCGATGAGCAGTTCTTC
d_gene: -; v_gene: TRBV14; abundance: -; j_gene: TRBJ1-3; CDR3aa: CASSQNSGIGGNTIYF; CDR3nt: TGTGCCAGCAGCCAAAACTCAGGGATCGGAGGAAACACCATATATTTT
d_gene: TRBD1; v_gene: TRBV6-2/TRBV6-3; abundance: -; j_gene: TRBJ1-5; CDR3aa: CASSSGQYSNQPQHF; CDR3nt: TGTGCCAGCAGCTCGGGACAGTATAGCAATCAGCCCCAGCATTTT
d_gene: -; v_gene: TRBV30; abundance: -; j_gene: TRBJ1-1; CDR3aa: CAWSNRVETEAFF; CDR3nt: TGTGCCTGGAGTAACAGGGTGGAGACTGAAGCTTTCTTT
d_gene: -; v_gene: TRBV6-2/TRBV6-3; abundance: -; j_gene: TRBJ2-7; CDR3aa: CASSYPAAQYF; CDR3nt: TGTGCCAGCAGTTACCCGGCGGCGCAGTACTTC
d_gene: TRBD1; v_gene: TRBV6-1; abundance: -; j_gene: TRBJ2-7; CDR3aa: CASSERGQGAYEQYF; CDR3nt: TGTGCCAGCAGTGAACGTGGGCAGGGGGCCTACGAGCAGTACTTC
d_gene: -; v_gene: TRBV7-2; abundance: -; j_gene: TRBJ2-7; CDR3aa: CASSAATFYEQYF; CDR3nt: TGTGCCAGCAGCGCCGCGACTTTCTACGAGCAGTACTTC
d_gene: -; v_gene: TRBV23-1; abundance: once; j_gene: TRBJ1-4; CDR3aa: CASSQSRGPGIGREKLFF; CDR3nt: TGCGCCAGCAGTCAATCCCGGGGTCCGGGTATTGGTCGTGAAAAACTGTTTTTT
d_gene: TRBD2; v_gene: TRBV7-2; abundance: few; j_gene: TRBJ2-7; CDR3aa: CASSFGGVGYEQYF; CDR3nt: TGTGCCAGCAGCTTCGGGGGGGTAGGCTACGAGCAGTACTTC
d_gene: -; v_gene: TRBV28; abundance: -; j_gene: TRBJ1-5; CDR3aa: CASSFPKGGSYSNQPQHF; CDR3nt: TGTGCCAGCAGTTTCCCAAAGGGGGGGTCGTATAGCAATCAGCCCCAGCATTTT
d_gene: -; v_gene: TRBV6-1; abundance: -; j_gene: TRBJ2-7; CDR3aa: CASSEAGGQPSYEQYF; CDR3nt: TGTGCCAGCAGTGAAGCAGGAGGACAGCCCTCCTACGAGCAGTACTTC